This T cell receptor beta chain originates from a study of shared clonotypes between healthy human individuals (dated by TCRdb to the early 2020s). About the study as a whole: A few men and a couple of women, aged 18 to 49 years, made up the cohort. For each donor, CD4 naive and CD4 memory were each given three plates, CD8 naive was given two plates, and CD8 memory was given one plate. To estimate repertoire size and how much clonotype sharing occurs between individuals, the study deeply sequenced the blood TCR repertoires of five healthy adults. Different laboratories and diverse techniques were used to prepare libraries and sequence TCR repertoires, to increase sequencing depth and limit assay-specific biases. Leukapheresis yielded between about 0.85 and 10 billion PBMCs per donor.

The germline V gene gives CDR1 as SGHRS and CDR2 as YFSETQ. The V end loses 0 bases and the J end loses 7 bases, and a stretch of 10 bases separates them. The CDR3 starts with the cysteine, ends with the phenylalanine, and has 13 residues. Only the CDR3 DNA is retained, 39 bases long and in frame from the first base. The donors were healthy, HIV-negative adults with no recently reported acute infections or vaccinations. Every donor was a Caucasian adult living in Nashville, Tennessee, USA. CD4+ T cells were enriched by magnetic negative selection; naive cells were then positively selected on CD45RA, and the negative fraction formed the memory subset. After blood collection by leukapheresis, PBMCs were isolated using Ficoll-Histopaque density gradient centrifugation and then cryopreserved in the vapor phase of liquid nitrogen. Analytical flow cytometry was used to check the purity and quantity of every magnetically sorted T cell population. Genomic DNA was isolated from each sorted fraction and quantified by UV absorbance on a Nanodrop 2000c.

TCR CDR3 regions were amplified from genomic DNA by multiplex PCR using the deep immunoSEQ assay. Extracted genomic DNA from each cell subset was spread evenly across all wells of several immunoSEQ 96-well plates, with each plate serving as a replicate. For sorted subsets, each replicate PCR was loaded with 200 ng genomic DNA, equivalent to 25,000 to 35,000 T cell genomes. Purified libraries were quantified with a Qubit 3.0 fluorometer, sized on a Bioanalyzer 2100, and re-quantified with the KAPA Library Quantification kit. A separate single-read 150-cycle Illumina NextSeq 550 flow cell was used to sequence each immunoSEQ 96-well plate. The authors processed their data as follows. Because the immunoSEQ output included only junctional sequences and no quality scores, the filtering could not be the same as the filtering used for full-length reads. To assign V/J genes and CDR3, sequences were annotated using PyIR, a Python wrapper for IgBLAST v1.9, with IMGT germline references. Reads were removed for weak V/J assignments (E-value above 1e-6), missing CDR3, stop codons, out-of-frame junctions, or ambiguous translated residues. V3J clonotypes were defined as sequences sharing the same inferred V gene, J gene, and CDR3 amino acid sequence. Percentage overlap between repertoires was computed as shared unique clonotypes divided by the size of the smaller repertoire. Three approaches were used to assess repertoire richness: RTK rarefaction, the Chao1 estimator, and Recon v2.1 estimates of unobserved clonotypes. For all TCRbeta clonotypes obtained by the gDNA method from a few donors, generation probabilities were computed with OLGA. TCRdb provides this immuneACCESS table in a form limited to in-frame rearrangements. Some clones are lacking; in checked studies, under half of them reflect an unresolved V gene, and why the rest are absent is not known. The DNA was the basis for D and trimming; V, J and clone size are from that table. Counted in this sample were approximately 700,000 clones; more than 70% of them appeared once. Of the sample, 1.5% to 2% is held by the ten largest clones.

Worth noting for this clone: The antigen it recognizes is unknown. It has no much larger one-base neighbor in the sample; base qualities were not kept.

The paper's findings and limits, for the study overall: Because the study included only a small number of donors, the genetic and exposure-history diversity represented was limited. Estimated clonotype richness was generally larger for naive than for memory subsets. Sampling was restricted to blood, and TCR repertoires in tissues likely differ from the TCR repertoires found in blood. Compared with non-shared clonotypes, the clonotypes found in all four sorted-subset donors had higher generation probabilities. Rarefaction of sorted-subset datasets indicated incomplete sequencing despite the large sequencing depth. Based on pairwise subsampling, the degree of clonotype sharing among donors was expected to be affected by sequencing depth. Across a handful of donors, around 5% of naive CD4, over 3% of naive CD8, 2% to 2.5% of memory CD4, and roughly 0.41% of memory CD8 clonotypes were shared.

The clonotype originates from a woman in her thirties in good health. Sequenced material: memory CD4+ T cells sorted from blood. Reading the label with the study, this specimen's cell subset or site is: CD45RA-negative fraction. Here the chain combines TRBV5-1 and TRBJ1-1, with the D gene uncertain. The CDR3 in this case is CASSLGQVGEAFF. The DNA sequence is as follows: TGCGCCAGCAGCTTGGGCCAGGTTGGTGAAGCTTTCTTT.